The source of this T cell receptor (beta chain) is a study of molecular identifiers for immune sequencing clone quantification. The V gene end was trimmed by 9 bases and the J gene end by 4 bases; junction bases not matched to a gene: 13. In germline, CDR1 is MDHEN, CDR2 SYDVKM. The CDR3 has 16 residues. MiXCR, applied by TCRdb to the PCR reads, yields one record per CDR3 protein. This sample has more than 250,000 distinct CDR3 sequences, with about a fifth found just once. Naive CD8 T cells, phenotype CD8+CD4-CCR7+CD45RA+, were sorted. With respect to this clonotype: It may be a read error: a sequence one base away is much more abundant.

The clonotype was recovered from a human donor in good health. Some libraries in this study had Jurkat cell RNA spiked in. This chain connects TRBV28 to TRBJ2-3, with TRBD1 matching over 10 bases. What was sequenced was naive CD8+ T cells from blood, with Jurkat cell RNA spiked in. The subset here: FACS-sorted CD8+CD4-CCR7+CD45RA+ naive T cells. DNA for the CDR3: TGTGCCAGAAGTGGAACCGGGACAGGGGATTCAGATACGCAGTATTTT. It codes for CARSGTGTGDSDTQYF.